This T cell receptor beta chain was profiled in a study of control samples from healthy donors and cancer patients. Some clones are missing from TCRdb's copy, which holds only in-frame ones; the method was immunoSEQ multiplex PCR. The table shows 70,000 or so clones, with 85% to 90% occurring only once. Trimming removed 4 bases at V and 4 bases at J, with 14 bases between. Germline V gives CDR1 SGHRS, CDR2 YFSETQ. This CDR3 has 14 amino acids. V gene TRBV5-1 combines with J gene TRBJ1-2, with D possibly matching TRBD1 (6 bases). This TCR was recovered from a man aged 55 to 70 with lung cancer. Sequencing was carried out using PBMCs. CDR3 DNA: TGCGCCAGCAGCAGATCGACAGGAAGCTATGGCTACACCTTC. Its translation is CASSRSTGSYGYTF.